Described below is a single T cell receptor (beta chain) sequence and its context. This sample is drawn from a study of blood T cell repertoires in COVID-19. The CDR3 contains 14 residues. The J segment lost 2 bases and the V segment lost 4 bases, leaving 4 bases of the junction unmatched. Germline V CDR1 and CDR2: LNHDA, SQIVND (reference sequence). TCRdb's table, derived via immunoSEQ multiplex PCR, lists solely in-frame clones and lacks some. The sample consists of approximately 58,000 clones, approximately 75% of them appearing once. This chain joins TRBV19 and TRBJ2-7; 8 bases align to TRBD1. This sequence was found in a man in his 60s with COVID-19, enrolled during active disease. Sequencing was performed on peripheral blood. CDR3 in amino acids: CASSKTGVTYEQYF. CDR3 DNA: TGTGCCAGTAGTAAGACAGGGGTCACCTACGAGCAGTACTTC.